This T cell receptor beta chain appears in the sequencing data of a study of T cell repertoires in cytomegalovirus infection. At the level of the study: Matching HLA type and CMV infection were both indicated by public TCR beta signatures.

TCRdb itself ran the reads through MiXCR, one entry per CDR3 protein. In the table there are about 740,000 distinct CDR3 sequences, 35% to 40% of which are singletons. CDR1 is SGHTA, CDR2 FQGNSA, per germline. The CDR3 length is 15 residues. The ends were cut back, 1 base at V and 3 bases at J, with 12 bases in the middle. The clonotype was recovered from a human donor in good health (CMV status not recorded). Some clones in this sample may be carry-over from other donors' samples. The chain carries TRBV7-2 and TRBJ1-2; the D is unclear. The source material was PBMCs. This chain's CDR3 is CASSLDPNGYYGYTF. Written as DNA, the CDR3 is TGTGCCAGCAGCTTAGACCCGAACGGGTACTATGGCTACACCTTC.